This T cell receptor beta chain was profiled in a study of T cells after yellow fever vaccination. This clonotype was seen many times. TCRdb recomputed calls from the 5' RACE reads with MiXCR, one row per CDR3 protein. The repertoire holds approximately 250,000 distinct CDR3 sequences, with about 5.2% as singletons. This clonotype was obtained from a man between 18 and 29 years old who received the YFV17D yellow fever vaccine. The sample here was CD4+ T cells sorted from PBMCs, taken on the day of the yellow fever booster vaccination.

The CDR3 DNA reads as TGTGCCATCGGAGCAGCCCGGGGGACCTCCACCGGGGAGCTGTTTTTT. It specifies CAIGAARGTSTGELFF. The genes are TRBV10-3 and TRBJ2-2, with D perhaps matching TRBD2 (6 bases). V was pared by 8 bases and J by 4 bases, with 20 bases between. CDR3 size: 16 residues. CDR1 is ENHRY and CDR2 is SYGVKD in the germline V gene.